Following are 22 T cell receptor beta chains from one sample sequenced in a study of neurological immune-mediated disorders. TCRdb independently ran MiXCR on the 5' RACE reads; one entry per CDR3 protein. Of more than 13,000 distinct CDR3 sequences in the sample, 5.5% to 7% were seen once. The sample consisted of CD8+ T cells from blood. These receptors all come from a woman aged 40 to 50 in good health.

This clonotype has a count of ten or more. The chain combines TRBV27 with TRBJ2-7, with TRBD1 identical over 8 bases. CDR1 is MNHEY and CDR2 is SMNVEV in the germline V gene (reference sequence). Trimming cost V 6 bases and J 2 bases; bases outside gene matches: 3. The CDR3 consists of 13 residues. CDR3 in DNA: TGTGCCAGCAGGGACAGGGCTACCTACGAGCAGTACTTC. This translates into CASRDRATYEQYF.

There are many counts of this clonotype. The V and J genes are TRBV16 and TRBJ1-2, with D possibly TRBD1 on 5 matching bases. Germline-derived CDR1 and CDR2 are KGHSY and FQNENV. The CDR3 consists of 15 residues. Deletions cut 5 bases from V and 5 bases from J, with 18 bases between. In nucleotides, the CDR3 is TGTGCCAGCAGCGCCCGGGACCTCCCTAGGTATGGCTACACCTTC. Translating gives CASSARDLPRYGYTF. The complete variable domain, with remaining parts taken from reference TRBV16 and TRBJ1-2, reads GEEVAQTPKHLVRGEGQKAKLYCAPIKGHSYVFWYQQVLKNEFKFLISFQNENVFDETGMPKERFSAKCLPNSPCSLEIQATKLEDSAVYFCASSARDLPRYGYTFGSGTRLTVV.

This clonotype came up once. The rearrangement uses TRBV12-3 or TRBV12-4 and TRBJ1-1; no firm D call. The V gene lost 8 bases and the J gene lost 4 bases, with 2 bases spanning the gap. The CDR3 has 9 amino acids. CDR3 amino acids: CASGTEAFF. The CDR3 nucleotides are TGTGCCAGCGGCACTGAAGCTTTCTTT.

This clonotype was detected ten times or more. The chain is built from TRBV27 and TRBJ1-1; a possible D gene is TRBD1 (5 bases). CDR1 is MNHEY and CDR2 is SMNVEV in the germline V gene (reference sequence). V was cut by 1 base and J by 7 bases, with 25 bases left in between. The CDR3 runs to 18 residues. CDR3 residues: CASSLYVIGDKGFDEAFF. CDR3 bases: TGTGCCAGCAGTTTATACGTGATCGGTGACAAGGGGTTTGATGAAGCTTTCTTT.

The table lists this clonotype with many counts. CDR3 bases: TGCGCCAGCAGCCAGAGACTAGCGGGGGCCTGGGAGCAGTACTTC. Protein sequence: CASSQRLAGAWEQYF. The gene calls are TRBV4-1 and TRBJ2-7; 12 nucleotides align to TRBD2. V lost 3 bases, J lost 7 bases, and 7 bases stayed unmatched. The CDR3 runs 15 residues. Germline V gene data show CDR1 as MGHRA and CDR2 as YSYEKL.

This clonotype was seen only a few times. CDR3 sequence: CASTQTDSYEQYF. The CDR3 DNA is TGTGCCAGCACCCAGACAGACTCCTACGAGCAGTACTTC. V gene TRBV2 combines with J gene TRBJ2-7; possible D gene TRBD1, 5 bases. V shed 7 bases and J shed 0 bases, with 10 bases lying between them. Per the germline V gene, CDR1 is SNHLY and CDR2 is FYNNEI. CDR3 length: 13 amino acids. Filled out from reference TRBV2 and TRBJ2-7, the complete variable domain reads EPEVTQTPSHQVTQMGQEVILRCVPISNHLYFYWYRQILGQKVEFLVSFYNNEISEKSEIFDDQFSVERPDGSNFTLKIRSTKLEDSAMYFCASTQTDSYEQYFGPGTRLTVT.

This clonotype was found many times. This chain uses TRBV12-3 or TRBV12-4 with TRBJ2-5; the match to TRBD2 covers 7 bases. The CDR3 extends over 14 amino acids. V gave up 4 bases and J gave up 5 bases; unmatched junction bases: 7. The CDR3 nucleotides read TGTGCCAGCAGTTCCGCAGGGAGGGGCGAGACCCAGTACTTC. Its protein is CASSSAGRGETQYF.

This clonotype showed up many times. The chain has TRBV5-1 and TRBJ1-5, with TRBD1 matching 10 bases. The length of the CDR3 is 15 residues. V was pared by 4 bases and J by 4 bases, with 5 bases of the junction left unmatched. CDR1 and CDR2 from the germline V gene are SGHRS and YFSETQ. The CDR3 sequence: CASSRGTGVNQPQHF. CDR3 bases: TGCGCCAGCAGCCGCGGGACAGGGGTAAATCAGCCCCAGCATTTT.

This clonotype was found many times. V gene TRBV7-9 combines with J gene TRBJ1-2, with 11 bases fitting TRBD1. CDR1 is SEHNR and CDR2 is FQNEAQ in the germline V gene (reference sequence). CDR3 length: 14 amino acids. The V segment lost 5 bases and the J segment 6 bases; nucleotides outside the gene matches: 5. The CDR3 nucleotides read TGTGCCAGCAGCGGACAGGGGGCTTATCATGGCTACACCTTC. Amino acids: CASSGQGAYHGYTF. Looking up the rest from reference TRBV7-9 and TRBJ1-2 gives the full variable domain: DTGVSQNPRHKITKRGQNVTFRCDPISEHNRLYWYRQTLGQGPEFLTYFQNEAQLEKSRLLSDRFSAERPKGSFSTLEIQRTEQGDSAMYLCASSGQGAYHGYTFGSGTRLTVV.

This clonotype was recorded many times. In nucleotides, the CDR3 is TGTGCCAGCAGTGAACGAACTAGCATTTACAATGAGCAGTTCTTC. Translating it yields CASSERTSIYNEQFF. The chain uses TRBV25-1 and TRBJ2-1; D might be TRBD2 (6 bases). Trimming pared 2 bases from V and 4 bases from J, leaving 12 bases between. Germline lookup yields CDR1 MGHDK and CDR2 SYGVNS. This CDR3 region has 15 residues. Full variable domain (outside the CDR3, taken from reference TRBV25-1 and TRBJ2-1): EADIYQTPRYLVIGTGKKITLECSQTMGHDKMYWYQQDPGMELHLIHYSYGVNSTEKGDLSSESTVSRIRTEHFPLTLESARPSHTSQYLCASSERTSIYNEQFFGPGTRLTVL.

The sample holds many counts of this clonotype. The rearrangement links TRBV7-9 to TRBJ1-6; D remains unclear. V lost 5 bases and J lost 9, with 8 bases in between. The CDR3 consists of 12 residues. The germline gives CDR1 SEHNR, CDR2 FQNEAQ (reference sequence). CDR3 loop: CASSLEGSPLHF. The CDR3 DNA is TGTGCCAGCAGCCTTGAGGGTTCACCCCTCCACTTT.

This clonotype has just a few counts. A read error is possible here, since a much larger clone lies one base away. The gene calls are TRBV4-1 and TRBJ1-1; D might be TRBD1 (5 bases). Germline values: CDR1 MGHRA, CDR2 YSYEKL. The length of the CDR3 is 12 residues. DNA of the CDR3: TGCGCCAACAGCCAGGGATTTACTGAAGCTTTCTTT. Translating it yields CANSQGFTEAFF.

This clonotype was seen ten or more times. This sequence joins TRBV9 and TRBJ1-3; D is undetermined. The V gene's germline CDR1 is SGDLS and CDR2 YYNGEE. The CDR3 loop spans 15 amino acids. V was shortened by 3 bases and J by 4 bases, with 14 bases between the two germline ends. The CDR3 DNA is TGTGCCAGCAGCGCCAATGTCTTCACCGGAAACACCATATATTTT. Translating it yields CASSANVFTGNTIYF. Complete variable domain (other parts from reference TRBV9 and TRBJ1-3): DSGVTQTPKHLITATGQRVTLRCSPRSGDLSVYWYQQSLDQGLQFLIQYYNGEERAKGNILERFSAQQFPDLHSELNLSSLELGDSALYFCASSANVFTGNTIYFGEGSWLTVV.

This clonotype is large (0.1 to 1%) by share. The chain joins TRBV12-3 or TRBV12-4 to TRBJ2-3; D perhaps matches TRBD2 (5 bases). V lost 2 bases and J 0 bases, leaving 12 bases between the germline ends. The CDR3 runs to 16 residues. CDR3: CASSLLGRTSTDTQYF. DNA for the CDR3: TGTGCCAGCAGTTTACTCGGACGGACTAGCACAGATACGCAGTATTTT.

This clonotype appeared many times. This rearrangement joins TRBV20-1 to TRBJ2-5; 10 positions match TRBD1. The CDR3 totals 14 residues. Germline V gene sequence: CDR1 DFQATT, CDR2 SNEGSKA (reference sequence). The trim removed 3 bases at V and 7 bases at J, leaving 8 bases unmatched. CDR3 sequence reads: CSASGTGAGGTQYF. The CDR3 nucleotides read TGCAGTGCTAGCGGGACAGGGGCCGGTGGGACCCAGTACTTC.

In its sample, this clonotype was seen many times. In DNA, the CDR3 is TGTGCCAGCAGCGTACCCCCTAACAATGAGCAGTTCTTC. This encodes CASSVPPNNEQFF. The genes are TRBV9 and TRBJ2-1; D remains ambiguous. Trimming removed 1 base at V and 5 bases at J, with 7 bases between. The CDR3 spans 13 residues. CDR1 SGDLS and CDR2 YYNGEE come from the germline V gene.

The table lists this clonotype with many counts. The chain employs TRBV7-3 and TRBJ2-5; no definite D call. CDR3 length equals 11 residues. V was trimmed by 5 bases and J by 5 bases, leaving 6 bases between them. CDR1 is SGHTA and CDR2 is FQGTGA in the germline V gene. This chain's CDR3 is CASSDGETQYF. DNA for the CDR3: TGTGCCAGCAGCGATGGGGAGACCCAGTACTTC.

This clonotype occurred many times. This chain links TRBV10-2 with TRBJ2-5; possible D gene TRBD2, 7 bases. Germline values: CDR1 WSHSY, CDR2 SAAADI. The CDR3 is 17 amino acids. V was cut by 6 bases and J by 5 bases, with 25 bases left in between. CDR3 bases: TGCGCCAGCAGCTATGAGGGGGGCGGGGGTCCATGGGAGACCCAGTACTTC. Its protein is CASSYEGGGGPWETQYF.

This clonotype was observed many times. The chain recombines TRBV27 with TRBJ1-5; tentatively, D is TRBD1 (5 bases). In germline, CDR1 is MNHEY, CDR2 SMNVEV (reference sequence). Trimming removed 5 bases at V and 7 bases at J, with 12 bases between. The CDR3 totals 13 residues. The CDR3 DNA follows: TGTGCCAGCAGTCTAGGGGTGAAACAGCCCCAGCATTTT. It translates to CASSLGVKQPQHF.

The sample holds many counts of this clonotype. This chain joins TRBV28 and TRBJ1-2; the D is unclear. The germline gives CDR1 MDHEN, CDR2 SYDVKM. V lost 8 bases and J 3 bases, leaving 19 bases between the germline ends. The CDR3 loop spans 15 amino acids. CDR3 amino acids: CASLLSPGDDYGYTF. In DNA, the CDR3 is TGTGCCAGCCTATTGAGCCCTGGGGATGACTATGGCTACACCTTC.

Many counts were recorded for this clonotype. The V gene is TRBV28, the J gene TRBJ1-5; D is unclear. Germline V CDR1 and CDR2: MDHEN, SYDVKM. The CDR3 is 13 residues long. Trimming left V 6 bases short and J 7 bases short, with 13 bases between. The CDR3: CASSPIMWQPQHF. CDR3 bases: TGTGCCAGCAGCCCTATAATGTGGCAGCCCCAGCATTTT.

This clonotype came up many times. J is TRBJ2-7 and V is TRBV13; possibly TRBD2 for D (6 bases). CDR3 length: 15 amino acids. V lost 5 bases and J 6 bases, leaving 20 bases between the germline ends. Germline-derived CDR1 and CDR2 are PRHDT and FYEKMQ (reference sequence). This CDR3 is CASSRENNGSGEQYF. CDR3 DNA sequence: TGTGCCAGCAGCCGGGAGAATAACGGATCGGGCGAGCAGTACTTC.